This passage covers 32 T cell receptor beta chains from one sample sequenced in a study of regulatory T cells in long-lasting Graves disease. CDR3-region Arm-PCR and iRepertoire HTBI primers produced the TCR beta libraries. TCRdb fed the multiplex PCR reads into MiXCR, producing one record per CDR3 protein. The sample gives hundreds of thousands of distinct CDR3 sequences, around 15% of which show up once; 30% is in the top ten. Time point of the sample: newly diagnosed GD, antithyroid drugs for less than 3 months. The TCR library was made from RNA extracted from PBMCs. These data also formed part of another study, on T cells in Graves' hyperthyroidism and ophthalmopathy.

Sequenced material: peripheral blood mononuclear cells (PBMCs), taken at new diagnosis, from a patient treated with antithyroid drugs. These receptors all stem from a man in his forties or fifties with Graves disease.

This chain connects TRBV5-1 to TRBJ2-7; D is undetermined. CDR3 length: 15 residues. With 0 bases removed from V and 0 bases from J, the gap between germline ends came to 10 bases. Germline assignment: CDR1 SGHRS and CDR2 YFSETQ. The CDR3 loop reads CASSLASTLSYEQYF. The CDR3 bases are TGCGCCAGCAGCTTGGCAAGCACCCTCTCCTACGAGCAGTACTTC. The entire variable domain, with the rest obtained from reference TRBV5-1 and TRBJ2-7, is as follows: KAGVTQTPRYLIKTRGQQVTLSCSPISGHRSVSWYQQTPGQGLQFLFEYFSETQRNKGNFPGRFSGRQFSNSRSEMNVSTLELGDSALYLCASSLASTLSYEQYFGPGTRLTVT.

This clonotype was detected ten times or more. V usage is TRBV12-3 or TRBV12-4 and J usage is TRBJ2-7; 10 bases agree with TRBD2. V shed 5 bases, J shed 5 bases, and the junction held 3 bases outside the gene matches. This CDR3 has 13 residues. The CDR3 is CASSRLAGDEQYF. The DNA for the CDR3 is TGTGCCAGCAGTCGCCTAGCGGGGGACGAGCAGTACTTC.

This clonotype was detected a few times. The V and J genes are TRBV5-6 and TRBJ1-6; the match to TRBD1 covers 8 bases. V lost 6 bases, J lost 11 bases, and 7 bases stayed unmatched. Germline V gives CDR1 SGHDT, CDR2 YYEEEE. The length of the CDR3 is 13 residues. CDR3 in amino acids: CASNGQGAAPLHF. CDR3 nucleotide sequence: TGTGCCAGCAACGGACAGGGTGCGGCACCCCTCCACTTT.

The sample holds many counts of this clonotype. The chain carries TRBV5-6 and TRBJ1-1, with TRBD1 matching over 7 bases. V lost 3 bases to trimming and J lost 3 bases; unmatched junction nucleotides: 11. Germline V lookup: CDR1 SGHDT, CDR2 YYEEEE. CDR3 length: 16 amino acids. CDR3: CASSWGPDRVDTEAFF. The CDR3 DNA is TGTGCCAGCAGCTGGGGCCCCGACAGGGTGGACACTGAAGCTTTCTTT.

In this sample, this clonotype turned up a few times. Being one base from a much bigger clone, this may be a read error. This chain joins TRBV7-7 and TRBJ2-5, with D uncertain. CDR1 is SSHAT, CDR2 FNYEAQ, per germline (reference sequence). CDR3 length: 13 residues. CDR3 amino acids: CASSLVQQETRYF. CDR3 nucleotides: TGTGCCAGCAGCTTAGTTCAGCAAGAGACCCGGTACTTC.

This clonotype was counted at least ten times. This chain links TRBV2 with TRBJ2-7; D remains unclear. Germline lookup yields CDR1 SNHLY and CDR2 FYNNEI. The CDR3 runs 13 residues. V was pared by 7 bases and J by 2 bases, with 12 bases between. This CDR3 reads CASKFNSPYEQYF. The CDR3 DNA follows: TGTGCCAGCAAATTTAACAGCCCCTACGAGCAGTACTTC. Filled out from reference TRBV2 and TRBJ2-7, the complete variable domain reads EPEVTQTPSHQVTQMGQEVILRCVPISNHLYFYWYRQILGQKVEFLVSFYNNEISEKSEIFDDQFSVERPDGSNFTLKIRSTKLEDSAMYFCASKFNSPYEQYFGPGTRLTVT.

Only a few counts were recorded for this clonotype. The rearrangement uses TRBV18 and TRBJ2-1; TRBD1 matches at 9 bases. CDR3 size: 17 residues. The V segment lost 6 bases and the J segment 1 base; nucleotides outside the gene matches: 10. The germline V gene encodes CDR1 KGHSH and CDR2 LQKENI. CDR3 amino acids: CASSPWAGTGSYNEQFF. The CDR3 DNA sequence: TGTGCCAGCTCCCCCTGGGCCGGGACAGGGTCCTACAATGAGCAGTTCTTC.

The chain combines TRBV27 with TRBJ2-1, with 8 nucleotides matching TRBD2. Germline trimming cut 4 bases from V and 8 bases from J; bases unmatched to any gene: 10. Germline CDR1 MNHEY, CDR2 SMNVEV (reference sequence). The CDR3 is made up of 15 amino acids. The DNA of the CDR3 is TGTGCCAGCAGTTGGTCGAGCGGGAGTCTCTATGAGCAGTTCTTC. Protein product: CASSWSSGSLYEQFF.

The genes are TRBV7-3 and TRBJ2-1, with a possible D match to TRBD2 (6 bases). Germline CDR1 is SGHTA and CDR2 is FQGTGA. The CDR3 runs 13 residues. V lost 5 bases, J lost 3 bases, and 8 bases lay in between. The CDR3 reads CASSTTSYNEQFF. DNA for the CDR3: TGTGCCAGCAGCACGACTAGCTACAATGAGCAGTTCTTC.

This clonotype was counted between two and nine times. A much larger clone sits a single nucleotide away, making a read error possible. V usage is TRBV7-3 and J usage is TRBJ2-7, with 15 bases fitting TRBD2. The germline V gene has CDR1 SGHTA and CDR2 FQGTGA. This CDR3 spans 16 amino acids. J was trimmed by 7 bases and V by 2 bases; bases with no gene match: 6. The CDR3 DNA follows: TGTGCCAGCAGCTTAGAGGGACTAGCGGGGGGCAATGAGCAGTACTTC. Translated: CASSLEGLAGGNEQYF.

The chain combines TRBV9 with TRBJ1-1; tentative D call: TRBD1 (5 bases). Trimming removed 4 bases from V and 3 bases from J, with 10 bases in between. The CDR3 totals 13 residues. Per germline, CDR1 SGDLS and CDR2 YYNGEE. DNA of the CDR3: TGTGCCAGCAGCTGGGCGGGGCACACTGAAGCTTTCTTT. This encodes CASSWAGHTEAFF.

The V call is TRBV12-3 or TRBV12-4, the J call TRBJ1-2, with unresolved D. Trimming removed 4 bases from V and 0 bases from J, with 15 bases in between. This CDR3 comprises 16 residues. In DNA, the CDR3 is TGTGCCAGCAGTTCCGTCTGGGTCGCTTCTAACTATGGCTACACCTTC. It encodes CASSSVWVASNYGYTF.

This clonotype was found many times. The chain recombines TRBV30 with TRBJ2-7; D not resolved. Trimming stripped 8 bases from V and 4 bases from J, with 15 bases between. The CDR3 is made up of 12 amino acids. Looked up from germline, CDR1 is GTSNPN and CDR2 is SVGIG (reference sequence). Here the CDR3 reads CAQKHGRYEQYF. The CDR3 coding sequence is TGTGCCCAGAAACATGGACGTTACGAGCAGTACTTC.

This clonotype has ten or more counts. This chain uses TRBV20-1 with TRBJ2-3; 7 positions match TRBD2. In germline, CDR1 is DFQATT, CDR2 SNEGSKA (reference sequence). CDR3 length: 12 residues. The CDR3 region is CSRKLIAGTQYF. For the CDR3, the DNA is TGCAGCCGGAAGCTGATAGCGGGTACGCAGTATTTT.

Turning to this clonotype: With a much larger clone just one base away, this may be a read error. V gene TRBV6-4 combines with J gene TRBJ1-1, with D hard to call. CDR1 MRHNA and CDR2 SNTAGT come from the germline V gene. This CDR3 has 15 residues. The CDR3 DNA reads TGTGCCAGCAGTTACTCGCGAGGGCCGGGTCGTGAAGCTCTCTTT. This translates into CASSYSRGPGREALF.

The chain joins TRBV6-4 to TRBJ1-1; perhaps TRBD1 as D (5 bases). The CDR3 loop spans 16 amino acids. CDR1 is MRHNA and CDR2 is SNTAGT in the germline V gene. The V gene lost 6 bases and the J gene lost 1 base, with 18 bases spanning the gap. CDR3 protein: CASRTWTGRPNTEAFF. The DNA for the CDR3 is TGTGCCAGCAGGACATGGACGGGACGGCCGAACACTGAAGCTTTCTTT.

This clonotype has a count of ten or more. V gene TRBV3-1 combines with J gene TRBJ2-2; tentatively, D is TRBD2 (5 bases). There are 14 residues in the CDR3. Deletions cut 5 bases from V and 4 bases from J, with 11 bases between. The germline CDR1 and CDR2 sequences are LGHDT and YNNKEL (reference sequence). CDR3 bases: TGTGCCAGCAGCTCCATGGGGAGCACCGGGGAGCTGTTTTTT. Its translation: CASSSMGSTGELFF.

V is TRBV19 and J is TRBJ2-7; TRBD1 aligns across 7 bases. CDR3 length equals 15 residues. Trimming at V came to 5 bases and at J to 4 bases, leaving 11 bases not matched to a gene. Looked up from germline, CDR1 is LNHDA and CDR2 is SQIVND (reference sequence). CDR3 DNA sequence: TGTGCCAGTAGTTCCCCGGGACAGCGAGCTTACGAGCAGTACTTC. This encodes CASSSPGQRAYEQYF.

V is TRBV7-2 and J is TRBJ2-7; 10 bases map to TRBD1. This CDR3 has 13 residues. J gave up 8 bases and V 5 bases, and 6 bases lay outside the gene matches. Per germline, CDR1 SGHTA and CDR2 FQGNSA. Written as DNA, the CDR3 is TGTGCCAGCAGCACCGGGACAGGGGTGAAGCAGTACTTC. The encoded protein is CASSTGTGVKQYF.

This clonotype was seen only a few times. The rearrangement uses TRBV20-1 and TRBJ2-5; a weak D match, TRBD2 (7 bases). Germline lookup yields CDR1 DFQATT and CDR2 SNEGSKA (reference sequence). The CDR3 contains 14 residues. V gave up 2 bases and J gave up 5 bases, with 15 bases separating them. CDR3: CSARRGGGPETQYF. In DNA, the CDR3 is TGCAGTGCTAGAAGGGGCGGGGGCCCGGAGACCCAGTACTTC.

The V call is TRBV20-1, the J call TRBJ2-3; 10 bases are a match to TRBD2. The CDR3 extends over 14 amino acids. After removal of 3 bases from V and 10 bases from J, the junction contained 10 bases not matched to a gene. Germline CDR1 and CDR2: DFQATT and SNEGSKA (reference sequence). DNA of the CDR3: TGCAGTGCTAGTAAAGCGGGGGGGCCTGTTTCGCAGTATTTT. It translates to CSASKAGGPVSQYF.

This clonotype was seen repeatedly, ten times or more. This chain connects TRBV20-1 to TRBJ2-7, with 7 bases lining up with TRBD1. The CDR3 length is 13 residues. V gave up 3 bases and J gave up 7 bases; unmatched junction bases: 9. Germline-derived CDR1 and CDR2 are DFQATT and SNEGSKA (reference sequence). Here the CDR3 reads CSASEGAAWEQYF. The DNA for the CDR3 is TGCAGTGCTAGCGAGGGGGCGGCTTGGGAGCAGTACTTC.

In its sample, this clonotype was seen a few times. The chain joins TRBV27 to TRBJ2-3; D gene unclear. TRBJ2-7 matches the DNA end more closely, so the J call is doubtful. Germline loops: CDR1 MNHEY, CDR2 SMNVEV (reference sequence). This CDR3 has 14 residues. CDR3 residues: CASRLLDPPYEQYF. CDR3 bases: TGTGCCAGCAGATTGTTGGACCCACCCTACGAGCAGTACTTC.

The chain has TRBV20-1 and TRBJ2-3; D tentatively reads TRBD1 or TRBD2 (5 bases each). Trimming stripped 6 bases from V and 3 bases from J, with 16 bases between. The CDR3 has 14 residues. Germline V gives CDR1 DFQATT, CDR2 SNEGSKA (reference sequence). CDR3 coding DNA: TGCAGTGCCCTACGGGACCAAGGGACAGATACGCAGTATTTT. This codes for CSALRDQGTDTQYF.

In this sample, this clonotype turned up many times. The chain joins TRBV5-1 to TRBJ1-1; 9 bases align to TRBD1. There are 16 residues in the CDR3. The germline V gene encodes CDR1 SGHRS and CDR2 YFSETQ. After removal of 3 bases from V and 5 bases from J, the junction contained 11 bases not matched to a gene. The CDR3 reads CASSWRDRVAETEAFF. The CDR3 DNA follows: TGCGCCAGCAGCTGGAGGGACAGGGTCGCGGAGACTGAAGCTTTCTTT. Looking up the rest from reference TRBV5-1 and TRBJ1-1 gives the full variable domain: KAGVTQTPRYLIKTRGQQVTLSCSPISGHRSVSWYQQTPGQGLQFLFEYFSETQRNKGNFPGRFSGRQFSNSRSEMNVSTLELGDSALYLCASSWRDRVAETEAFFGQGTRLTVV.

There are many counts of this clonotype. This chain connects TRBV2 to TRBJ2-5, with D uncertain. V shed 6 bases and J shed 5 bases, with 10 bases lying between them. The CDR3 sequence is 12 residues long. The germline V gene encodes CDR1 SNHLY and CDR2 FYNNEI. Here the CDR3 reads CASSGPAETQYF. The CDR3 DNA reads TGTGCCAGCAGCGGGCCTGCCGAGACCCAGTACTTC.

The sample holds many counts of this clonotype. The V and J genes are TRBV7-9 and TRBJ2-3; the D gene is possibly TRBD1 (6 bases). The V end was cut by 2 bases, the J end by 0 bases, with 9 bases between. The CDR3 sequence is 15 residues long. In germline, CDR1 is SEHNR, CDR2 FQNEAQ (reference sequence). CDR3 sequence reads: CASSLSQGSTDTQYF. For the CDR3, the DNA is TGTGCCAGCAGCTTAAGCCAGGGGAGCACAGATACGCAGTATTTT.

This clonotype was counted many times. The genes are TRBV3-1 and TRBJ2-3; TRBD2 agrees at 7 bases. This CDR3 has 14 amino acids. Germline V gene lookup returns CDR1 LGHDT and CDR2 YNNKEL (reference sequence). Trimming at V came to 5 bases and at J to 7 bases, leaving 9 bases not matched to a gene. The CDR3 loop is CASSYGLDSNTQYF. The CDR3 nucleotides read TGTGCCAGCAGCTACGGACTAGATTCGAATACGCAGTATTTT.

This clonotype appeared many times. The chain recombines TRBV12-3 or TRBV12-4 with TRBJ1-1; D not resolved. Trimming took 6 bases from V and 11 from J, leaving 16 bases between them. The CDR3 covers 12 residues. This CDR3 reads CASSLSRDDAFF. The CDR3 nucleotides read TGTGCCAGCAGCTTAAGCCGGGATGACGCTTTCTTT.

The chain joins TRBV7-2 to TRBJ1-5, with 8 nucleotides matching TRBD1. The CDR3 length is 15 residues. Germline CDR1 and CDR2: SGHTA and FQGNSA. The J segment lost 6 bases and the V segment lost 1 base, leaving 5 bases of the junction unmatched. The CDR3 protein is CASSLVLQGGQPQHF. The CDR3 DNA sequence: TGTGCCAGCAGCTTAGTCTTACAGGGGGGTCAGCCCCAGCATTTT.

With regard to this clonotype: A much larger clone sits a single nucleotide away, making a read error possible. CDR3 nucleotides: TGTGCCAGCGTTACCGGGGCTCTGGGCATCGATCCCTCCTACAATGAGCAGTTCTTC. This gives the protein CASVTGALGIDPSYNEQFF. The V gene is TRBV7-8, the J gene TRBJ2-1; D assignment may be TRBD1 or TRBD2 (5 bases each). Trimming pared 8 bases from V and 0 bases from J, leaving 26 bases between. The CDR3 runs to 19 residues. CDR1 is SGHVS, CDR2 FQNEAQ, per germline.

This clonotype was counted a few times. The CDR3, as DNA: TGTGCCAGCAGCTCTCAGGGGACAGCCACTTATGGCTACACCTTC. Its protein is CASSSQGTATYGYTF. The chain combines TRBV5-8 with TRBJ1-2; 7 positions agree with TRBD1. Germline V gene sequence: CDR1 SGHTS, CDR2 YDEGEE. The V segment lost 3 bases and the J segment 5 bases; nucleotides outside the gene matches: 10. The CDR3 is 15 residues long.